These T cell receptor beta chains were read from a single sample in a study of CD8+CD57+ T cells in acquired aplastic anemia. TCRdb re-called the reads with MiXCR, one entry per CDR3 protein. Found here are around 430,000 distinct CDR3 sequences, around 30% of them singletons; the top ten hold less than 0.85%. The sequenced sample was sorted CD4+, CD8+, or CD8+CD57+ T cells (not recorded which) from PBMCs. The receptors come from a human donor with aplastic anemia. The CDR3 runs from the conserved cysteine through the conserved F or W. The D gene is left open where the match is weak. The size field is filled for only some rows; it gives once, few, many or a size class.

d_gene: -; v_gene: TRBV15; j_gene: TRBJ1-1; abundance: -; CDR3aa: CATSQQGHLNTEAFF; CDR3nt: TGTGCCACCAGCCAACAGGGACATCTGAACACTGAAGCTTTCTTT
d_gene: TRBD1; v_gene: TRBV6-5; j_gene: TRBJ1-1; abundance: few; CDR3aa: CASSYGTVNTEAFF; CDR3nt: TGTGCCAGCAGTTATGGGACAGTGAACACTGAAGCTTTCTTT
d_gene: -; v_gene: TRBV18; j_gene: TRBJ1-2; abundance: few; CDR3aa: CASSLTGANYGYTF; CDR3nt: TGTGCCAGCTCACTGACAGGAGCTAACTATGGCTACACCTTC
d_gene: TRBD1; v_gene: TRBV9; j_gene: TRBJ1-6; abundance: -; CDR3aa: CASSTFDRVGNSPLHF; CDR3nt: TGTGCCAGCAGCACCTTCGACAGGGTGGGGAATTCACCCCTCCACTTT
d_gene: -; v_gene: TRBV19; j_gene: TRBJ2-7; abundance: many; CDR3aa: CASSINPGPDYEQYF; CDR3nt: TGTGCCAGTAGTATAAACCCTGGACCAGACTACGAGCAGTACTTC
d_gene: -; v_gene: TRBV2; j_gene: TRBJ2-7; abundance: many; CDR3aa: CASKRGIEQYF; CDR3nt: TGTGCCAGTAAAAGGGGTATCGAGCAGTACTTC
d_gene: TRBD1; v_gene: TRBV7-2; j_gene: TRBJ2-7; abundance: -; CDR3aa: CASSLAGTGAYEQYF; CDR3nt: TGTGCCAGCAGCTTAGCCGGGACAGGGGCCTACGAGCAGTACTTC
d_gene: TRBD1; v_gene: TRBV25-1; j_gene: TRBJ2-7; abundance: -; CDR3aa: CASSHNSGTGGDEQYF; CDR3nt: TGTGCCAGCAGCCACAATTCCGGGACAGGGGGCGACGAGCAGTACTTC
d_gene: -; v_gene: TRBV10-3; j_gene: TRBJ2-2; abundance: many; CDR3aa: CAISDRRTGELFF; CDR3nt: TGTGCCATCAGTGACAGGCGGACCGGGGAGCTGTTTTTT
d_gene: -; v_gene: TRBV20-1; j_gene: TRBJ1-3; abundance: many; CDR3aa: CSARGGNVANTIYF; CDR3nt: TGCAGTGCTAGAGGTGGCAATGTGGCAAACACCATATATTTT
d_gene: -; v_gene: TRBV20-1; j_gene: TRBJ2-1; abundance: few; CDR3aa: CSAMPSVAGNEQFF; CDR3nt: TGCAGTGCAATGCCAAGCGTGGCTGGGAATGAGCAGTTCTTC
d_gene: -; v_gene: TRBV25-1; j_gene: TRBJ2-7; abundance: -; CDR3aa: CASSYSSLAGPYEQYF; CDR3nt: TGTGCCAGCAGTTACTCGAGTCTCGCGGGACCCTACGAGCAGTACTTC
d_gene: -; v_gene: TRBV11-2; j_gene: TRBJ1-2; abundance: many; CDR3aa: CASSLAPGTYGYTF; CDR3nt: TGTGCCAGCAGCCTAGCCCCAGGGACGTATGGCTACACCTTC
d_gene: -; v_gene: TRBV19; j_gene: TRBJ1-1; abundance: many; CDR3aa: CASSQLTAGVSNTEAFF; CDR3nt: TGTGCCAGTAGCCAATTGACAGCCGGGGTATCGAACACTGAAGCTTTCTTT
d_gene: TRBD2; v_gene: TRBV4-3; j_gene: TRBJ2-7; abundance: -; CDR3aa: CASSQTSRTSGKYEQYF; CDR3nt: TGCGCCAGCAGCCAAACGTCACGGACTAGCGGGAAATACGAGCAGTACTTC
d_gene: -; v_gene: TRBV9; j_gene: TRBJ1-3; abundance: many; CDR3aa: CASSAPTVSGNTIYF; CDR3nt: TGTGCCAGCAGCGCCCCGACAGTCTCTGGAAACACCATATATTTT
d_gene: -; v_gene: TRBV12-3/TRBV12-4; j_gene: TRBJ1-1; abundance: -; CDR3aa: CASSFFKGQNTEAFF; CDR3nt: TGTGCCAGCAGTTTTTTTAAGGGTCAGAACACTGAAGCTTTCTTT
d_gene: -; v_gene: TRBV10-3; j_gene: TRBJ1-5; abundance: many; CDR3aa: CAIGQDSNQPQHF; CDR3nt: TGTGCCATCGGTCAGGATAGCAATCAGCCCCAGCATTTT
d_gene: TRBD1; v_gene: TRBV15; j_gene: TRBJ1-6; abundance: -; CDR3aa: CATSSKTGGSPLHF; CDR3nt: TGTGCCACCAGCAGTAAGACAGGGGGTTCACCCCTCCACTTT
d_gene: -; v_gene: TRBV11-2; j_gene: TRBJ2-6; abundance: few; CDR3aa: CASSSLASRTGGANVLTF; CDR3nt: TGTGCCAGCAGCTCACTGGCTAGCCGGACGGGTGGGGCCAACGTCCTGACTTTC
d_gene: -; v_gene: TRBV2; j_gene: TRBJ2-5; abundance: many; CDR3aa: CASRDPDRSETQYF; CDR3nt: TGTGCCAGCAGAGACCCCGACAGGAGTGAGACCCAGTACTTC
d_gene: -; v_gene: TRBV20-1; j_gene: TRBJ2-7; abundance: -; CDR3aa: CSAPVGGTSEQYF; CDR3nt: TGCAGTGCTCCAGTCGGGGGCACAAGCGAGCAGTACTTC
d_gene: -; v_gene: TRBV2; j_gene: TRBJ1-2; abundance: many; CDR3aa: CASSAATDGYTF; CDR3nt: TGTGCCAGCAGTGCAGCGACCGATGGCTACACCTTC
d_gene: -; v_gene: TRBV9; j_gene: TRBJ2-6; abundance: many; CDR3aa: CASSVATGANVLTF; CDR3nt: TGTGCCAGCAGCGTAGCTACAGGGGCCAACGTCCTGACTTTC
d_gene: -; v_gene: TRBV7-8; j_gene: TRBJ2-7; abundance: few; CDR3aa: CASSLNLDPPAHEQYF; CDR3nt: TGTGCCAGCAGCTTAAATTTAGACCCCCCAGCCCACGAGCAGTACTTC
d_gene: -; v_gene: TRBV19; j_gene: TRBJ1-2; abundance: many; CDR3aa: CASSSLLNYGYTF; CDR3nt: TGTGCCAGTAGTAGTCTACTTAACTATGGCTACACCTTC
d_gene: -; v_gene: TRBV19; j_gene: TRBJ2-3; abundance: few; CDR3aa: CASSPVTGRTDTQYF; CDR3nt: TGTGCCAGTAGTCCCGTAACCGGTCGCACAGATACGCAGTATTTT
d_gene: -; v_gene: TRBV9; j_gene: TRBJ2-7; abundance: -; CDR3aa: CASRYLAGTYEQYF; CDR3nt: TGTGCCAGCAGGTACCTGGCGGGAACCTACGAGCAGTACTTC
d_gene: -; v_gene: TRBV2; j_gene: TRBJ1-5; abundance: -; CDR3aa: CASSKIDGSNQPQHF; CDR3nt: TGTGCCAGCAGCAAAATAGACGGAAGCAATCAGCCCCAGCATTTT
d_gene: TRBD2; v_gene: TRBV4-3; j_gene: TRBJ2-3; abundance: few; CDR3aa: CASSLRLAVSTDTQYF; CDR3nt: TGCGCCAGCAGCCTTCGACTAGCGGTGTCCACAGATACGCAGTATTTT
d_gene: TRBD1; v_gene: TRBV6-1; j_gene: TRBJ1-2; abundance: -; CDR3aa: CASILGQGGYGYTF; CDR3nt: TGTGCCAGCATACTAGGACAGGGAGGGTATGGCTACACCTTC
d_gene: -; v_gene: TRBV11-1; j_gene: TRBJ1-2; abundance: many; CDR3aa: CATTTTGPTRSNYGYTF; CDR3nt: TGTGCCACTACCACCACGGGCCCCACTCGTTCTAACTATGGCTACACCTTC
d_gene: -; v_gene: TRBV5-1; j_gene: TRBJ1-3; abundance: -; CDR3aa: CASSGDTYSGNTIYF; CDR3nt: TGCGCCAGCAGCGGGGACACCTACTCTGGAAACACCATATATTTT
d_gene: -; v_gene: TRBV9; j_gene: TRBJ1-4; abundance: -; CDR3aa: CASSVEIGSANEKLFF; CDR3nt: TGTGCCAGCAGCGTAGAAATAGGGTCTGCTAATGAAAAACTGTTTTTT
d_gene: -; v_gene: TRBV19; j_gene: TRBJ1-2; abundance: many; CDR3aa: CASSLGAGLQWGYTF; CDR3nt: TGTGCCAGTAGCCTCGGGGCAGGGTTGCAGTGGGGCTACACCTTC
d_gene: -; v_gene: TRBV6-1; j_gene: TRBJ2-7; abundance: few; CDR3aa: CASTWGAYEQYF; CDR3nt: TGTGCCAGCACCTGGGGGGCCTACGAGCAGTACTTC
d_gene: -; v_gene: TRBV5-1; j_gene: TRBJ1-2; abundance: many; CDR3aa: CASSLGQPNYGYTF; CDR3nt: TGCGCCAGCAGCTTGGGACAGCCTAACTATGGCTACACCTTC
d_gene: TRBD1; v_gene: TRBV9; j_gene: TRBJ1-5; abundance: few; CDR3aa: CASSPQGASGQPQHF; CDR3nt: TGTGCCAGCAGCCCCCAGGGGGCCAGCGGCCAGCCCCAGCATTTT
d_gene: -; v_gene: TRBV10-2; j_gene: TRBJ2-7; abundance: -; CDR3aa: CASRALSSYEQYF; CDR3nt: TGCGCCAGCAGGGCCCTGAGCTCCTACGAGCAGTACTTC
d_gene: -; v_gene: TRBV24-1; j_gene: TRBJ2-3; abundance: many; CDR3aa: CATSDARDQNTDTRYF; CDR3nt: TGTGCCACCAGTGATGCTAGGGACCAGAACACAGATACGCGGTATTTT
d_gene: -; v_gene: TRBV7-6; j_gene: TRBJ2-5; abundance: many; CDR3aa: CASSIDREGETQYF; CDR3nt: TGTGCCAGCAGCATCGACAGGGAGGGAGAGACCCAGTACTTC
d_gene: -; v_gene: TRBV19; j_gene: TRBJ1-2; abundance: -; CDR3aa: CAWSVYRGAVYGYTF; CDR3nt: TGTGCCTGGAGTGTATACCGGGGGGCAGTCTATGGCTACACCTTC
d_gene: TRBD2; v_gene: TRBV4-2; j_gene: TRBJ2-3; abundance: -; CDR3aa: CASSQRPGLAGATDTQYF; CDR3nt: TGTGCCAGCAGCCAGAGACCGGGACTAGCGGGAGCCACAGATACGCAGTATTTT
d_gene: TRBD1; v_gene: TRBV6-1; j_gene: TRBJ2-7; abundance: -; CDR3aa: CASSLGQGLSYEQYF; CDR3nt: TGTGCCAGCAGCCTCGGACAGGGCTTATCCTACGAGCAGTACTTC
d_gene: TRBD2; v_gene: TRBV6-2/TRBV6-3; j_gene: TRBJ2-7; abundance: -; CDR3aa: CASSYPGLAGNYEQYF; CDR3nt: TGTGCCAGCAGTTACCCGGGACTAGCGGGAAACTACGAACAGTACTTC
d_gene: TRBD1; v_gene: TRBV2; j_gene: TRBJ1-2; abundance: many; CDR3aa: CASIRTGGKNYGYTF; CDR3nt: TGTGCCAGCATTAGGACAGGGGGCAAAAACTATGGCTACACCTTC
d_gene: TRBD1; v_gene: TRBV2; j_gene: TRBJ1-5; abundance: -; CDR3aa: CASSTDRAQPQHF; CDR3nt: TGTGCCAGCAGTACCGACAGGGCGCAGCCCCAGCATTTT
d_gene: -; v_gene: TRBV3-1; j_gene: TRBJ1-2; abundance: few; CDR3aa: CASSQSWLNGYTF; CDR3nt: TGTGCCAGCAGCCAGTCTTGGCTCAATGGCTACACCTTC
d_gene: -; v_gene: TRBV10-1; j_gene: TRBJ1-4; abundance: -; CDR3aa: CASSLLGNEKLFF; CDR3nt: TGTGCCAGCAGCTTGTTGGGCAATGAAAAACTGTTTTTT
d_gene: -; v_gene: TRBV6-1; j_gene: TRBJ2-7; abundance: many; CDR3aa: CASRIQGGRIEQYF; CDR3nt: TGTGCCAGCAGGATCCAGGGCGGTAGGATCGAGCAGTACTTC
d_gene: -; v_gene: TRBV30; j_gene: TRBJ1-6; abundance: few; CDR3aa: CAWSVWRSNSPLHF; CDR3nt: TGTGCCTGGAGTGTCTGGAGGAGTAATTCACCCCTCCACTTT
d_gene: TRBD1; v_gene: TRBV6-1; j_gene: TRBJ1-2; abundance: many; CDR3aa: CASMGQGRYGYTF; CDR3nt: TGTGCCAGCATGGGACAGGGGCGATATGGCTACACCTTC
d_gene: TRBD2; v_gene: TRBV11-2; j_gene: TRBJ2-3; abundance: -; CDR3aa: CASSQGLANTDTQYF; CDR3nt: TGTGCCAGCAGCCAGGGACTAGCGAACACAGATACGCAGTATTTT
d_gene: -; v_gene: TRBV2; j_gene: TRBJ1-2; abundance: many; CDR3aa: CASTGQLHYGYTF; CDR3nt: TGTGCCAGCACGGGTCAGCTGCACTATGGCTACACCTTC
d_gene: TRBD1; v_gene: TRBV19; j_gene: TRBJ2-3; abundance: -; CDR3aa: CASTRGYRTDTQYF; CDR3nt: TGTGCCAGTACCAGGGGGTACCGAACAGATACGCAGTATTTT
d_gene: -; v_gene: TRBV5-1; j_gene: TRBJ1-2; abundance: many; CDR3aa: CASNTIGGGGYTF; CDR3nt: TGCGCCAGCAACACCATTGGGGGCGGAGGCTACACCTTC
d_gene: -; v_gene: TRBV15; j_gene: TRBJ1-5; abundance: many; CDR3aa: CATSRDWALSNQPQHF; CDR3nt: TGTGCCACCAGCAGAGATTGGGCTCTGAGCAATCAGCCCCAGCATTTT
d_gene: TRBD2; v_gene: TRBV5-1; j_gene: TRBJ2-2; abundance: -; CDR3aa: CASSWSTSGYANTGELFF; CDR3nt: TGCGCCAGCAGCTGGTCGACTAGCGGCTACGCGAACACCGGGGAGCTGTTTTTT
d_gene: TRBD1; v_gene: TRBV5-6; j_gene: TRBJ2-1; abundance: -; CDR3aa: CASSADRGARGNEQFF; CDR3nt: TGTGCCAGCAGCGCGGACAGGGGAGCTAGAGGCAATGAGCAGTTCTTC